Given below is one T cell receptor (beta chain) in context. Its target is not known. The PCR contained 60 Vbeta and 13 Jbeta primers. Method: immunoSEQ multiplex PCR; TCRdb's copy keeps in-frame clones and lacks some. The table shows over 120,000 clones, with roughly three quarters occurring only once. The data stem from a study of cytomegalovirus exposure and HLA in healthy donors. Study information: Earlier, 110 million or so unique TCR beta sequences were recovered from around 190 million T cells by an analysis.

Broader study findings: Most of the CMV-associated TCR beta chains (in a later analysis) appeared to be HLA-restricted.

After removal of 2 bases from V and 1 base from J, the junction contained 7 bases not matched to a gene. The CDR3 sequence is 18 residues long. Germline-derived CDR1 and CDR2 are SGHTA and FQGNSA. Sequences were obtained from PBMCs. This clonotype was obtained from a female donor in good health and CMV-seronegative. V and J are TRBV7-2 and TRBJ2-7, with 14 bases aligning to TRBD2. The CDR3 sequence: CASSLRLAGGSNSYEQYF. In DNA form, the CDR3 reads TGTGCCAGCAGCTTACGACTAGCGGGAGGGTCTAATTCCTACGAGCAGTACTTC.